This T cell receptor beta chain was identified in a study of T cell repertoires in ileal Crohn's disease. Trimming removed 5 bases from V and 8 bases from J, with 19 bases in between. The germline gives CDR1 LNHDA, CDR2 SQIVND (reference sequence). This CDR3 has 15 amino acids. Clones were sequenced by immunoSEQ multiplex PCR, and TCRdb holds only the in-frame ones, with some missing. The sample contains about 16,000 clones, 90% to 95% of which appear only once. Sequencing input: ileal tissue. The chain employs TRBV19 and TRBJ2-1; weak D call: TRBD2 (5 bases). This receptor was obtained from an adult with Crohn's disease. The CDR3 loop is CASSPEGPTVYEQFF. The CDR3 DNA reads as TGTGCCAGTAGTCCCGAGGGCCCGACGGTGTATGAGCAGTTCTTC. The full variable domain, its missing parts supplied by reference TRBV19 and TRBJ2-1, is DGGITQSPKYLFRKEGQNVTLSCEQNLNHDAMYWYRQDPGQGLRLIYYSQIVNDFQKGDIAEGYSVSREKKESFPLTVTSAQKNPTAFYLCASSPEGPTVYEQFFGPGTRLTVL.